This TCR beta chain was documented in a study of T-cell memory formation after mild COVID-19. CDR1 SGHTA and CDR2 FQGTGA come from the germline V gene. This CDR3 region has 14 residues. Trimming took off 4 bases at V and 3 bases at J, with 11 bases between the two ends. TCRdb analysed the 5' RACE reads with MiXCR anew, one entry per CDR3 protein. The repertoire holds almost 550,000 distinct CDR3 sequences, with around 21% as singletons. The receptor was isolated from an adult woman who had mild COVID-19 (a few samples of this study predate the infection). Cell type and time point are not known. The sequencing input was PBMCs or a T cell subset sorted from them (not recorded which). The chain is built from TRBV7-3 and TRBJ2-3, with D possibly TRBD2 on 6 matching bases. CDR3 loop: CASSSGLVTDTQYF. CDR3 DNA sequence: TGTGCCAGCAGCTCGGGACTGGTTACAGATACGCAGTATTTT.